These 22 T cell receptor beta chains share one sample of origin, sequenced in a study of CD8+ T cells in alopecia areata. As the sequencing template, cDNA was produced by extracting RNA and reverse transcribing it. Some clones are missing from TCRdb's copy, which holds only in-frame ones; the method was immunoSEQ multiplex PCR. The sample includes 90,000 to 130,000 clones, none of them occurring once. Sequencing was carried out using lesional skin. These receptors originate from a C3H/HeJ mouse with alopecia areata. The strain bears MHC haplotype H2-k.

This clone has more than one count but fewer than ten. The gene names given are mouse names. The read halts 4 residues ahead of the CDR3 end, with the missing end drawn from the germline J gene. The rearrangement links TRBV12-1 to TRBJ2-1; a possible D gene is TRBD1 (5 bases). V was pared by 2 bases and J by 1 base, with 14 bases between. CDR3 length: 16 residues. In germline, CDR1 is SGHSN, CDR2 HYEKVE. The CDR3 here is CASSPPSTVNYAEQFF. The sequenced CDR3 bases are TGTGCCAGCTCTCCCCCTTCGACAGTAAACTATGCT.

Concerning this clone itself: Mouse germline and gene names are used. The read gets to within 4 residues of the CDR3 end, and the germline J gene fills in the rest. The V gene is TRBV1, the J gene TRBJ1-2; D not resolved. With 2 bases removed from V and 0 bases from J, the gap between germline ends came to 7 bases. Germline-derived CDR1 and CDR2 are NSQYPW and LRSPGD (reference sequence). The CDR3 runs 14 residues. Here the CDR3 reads CTCSATFANSDYTF. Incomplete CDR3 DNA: TGCACCTGCAGTGCAACATTTGCAAACTCC.

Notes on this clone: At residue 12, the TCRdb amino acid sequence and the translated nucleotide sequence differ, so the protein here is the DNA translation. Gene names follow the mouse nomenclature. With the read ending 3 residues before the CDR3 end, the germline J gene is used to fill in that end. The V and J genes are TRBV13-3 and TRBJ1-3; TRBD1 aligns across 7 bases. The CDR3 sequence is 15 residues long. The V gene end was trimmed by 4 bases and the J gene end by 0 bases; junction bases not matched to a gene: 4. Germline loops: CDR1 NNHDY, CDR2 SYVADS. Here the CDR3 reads CASSWDSNSGNTLYF. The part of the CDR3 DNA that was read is TGTGCCAGCAGTTGGGACAGCAATTCTGGAAATACG.

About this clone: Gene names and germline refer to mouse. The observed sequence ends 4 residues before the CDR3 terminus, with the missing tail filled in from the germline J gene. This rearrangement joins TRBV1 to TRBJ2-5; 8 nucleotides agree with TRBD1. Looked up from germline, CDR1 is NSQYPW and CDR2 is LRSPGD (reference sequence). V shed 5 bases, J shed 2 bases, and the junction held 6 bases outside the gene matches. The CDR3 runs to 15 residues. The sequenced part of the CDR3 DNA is TGCACCTGCAGTCCCGACAGGGGAGGCCAAGAC. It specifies CTCSPDRGGQD. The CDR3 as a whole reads CTCSPDRGGQDTQYF.

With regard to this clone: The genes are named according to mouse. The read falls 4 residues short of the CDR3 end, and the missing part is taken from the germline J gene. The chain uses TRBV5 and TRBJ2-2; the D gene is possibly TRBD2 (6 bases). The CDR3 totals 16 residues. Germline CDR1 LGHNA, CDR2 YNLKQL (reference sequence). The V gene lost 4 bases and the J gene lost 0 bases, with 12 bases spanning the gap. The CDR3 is CASSPRLVANTGQLYF. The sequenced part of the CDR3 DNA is TGTGCCAGCAGCCCTCGACTGGTCGCAAACACCGGG.

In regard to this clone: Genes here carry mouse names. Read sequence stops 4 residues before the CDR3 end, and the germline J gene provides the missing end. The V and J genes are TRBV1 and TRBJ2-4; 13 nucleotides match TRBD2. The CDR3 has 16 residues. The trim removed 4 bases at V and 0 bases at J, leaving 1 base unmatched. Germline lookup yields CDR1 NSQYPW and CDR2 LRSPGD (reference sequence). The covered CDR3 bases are TGCACCTGCAGTGGGACTGGGGGGGCCAGTCAAAAC. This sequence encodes CTCSGTGGASQN. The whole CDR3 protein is CTCSGTGGASQNTLYF.

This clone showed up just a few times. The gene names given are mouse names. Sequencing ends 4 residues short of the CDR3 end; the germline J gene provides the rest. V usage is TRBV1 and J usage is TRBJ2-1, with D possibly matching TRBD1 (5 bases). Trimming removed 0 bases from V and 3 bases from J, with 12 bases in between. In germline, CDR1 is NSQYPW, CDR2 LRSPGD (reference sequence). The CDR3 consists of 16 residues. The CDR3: CTCSADPPDIYAEQFF. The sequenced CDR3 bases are TGCACCTGCAGTGCAGATCCCCCGGACATCTATGCT. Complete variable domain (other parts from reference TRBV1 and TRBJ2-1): VTLLEQNPRWRLVPRGQAVNLRCILKNSQYPWMSWYQQDLQKQLQWLFTLRSPGDKEVKSLPGADYLATRVTDTELRLQVANMSQGRTLYCTCSADPPDIYAEQFFGPGTRLTVL.

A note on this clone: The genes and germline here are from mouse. The CDR3 here is CASRPGTGGGERLFF. CDR3 bases read: TGTGCCAGCAGACCCGGGACAGGGGGAGGCGAA. The genes are TRBV13-3 and TRBJ1-4; 11 bases agree with TRBD1. The read finishes 4 residues shy of the CDR3 end, and the germline J gene is used to complete it. The V gene's germline CDR1 is NNHDY and CDR2 SYVADS. The CDR3 extends over 15 amino acids.

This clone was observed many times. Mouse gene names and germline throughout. The CDR3 spells CASSGGTGSSAETLYF. CDR3 bases read: TGTGCCAGCAGTGGTGGGACTGGGTCTAGTGCAGAA. V and J are TRBV13-3 and TRBJ2-3; TRBD2 matches 9 bases. Read coverage stops 4 residues before the CDR3 terminus; the germline J gene supplies the remainder. This CDR3 is 16 amino acids long. Germline V gives CDR1 NNHDY, CDR2 SYVADS. The V and J ends lost 3 bases and 0 bases, in that order; junction bases with no gene match: 5.

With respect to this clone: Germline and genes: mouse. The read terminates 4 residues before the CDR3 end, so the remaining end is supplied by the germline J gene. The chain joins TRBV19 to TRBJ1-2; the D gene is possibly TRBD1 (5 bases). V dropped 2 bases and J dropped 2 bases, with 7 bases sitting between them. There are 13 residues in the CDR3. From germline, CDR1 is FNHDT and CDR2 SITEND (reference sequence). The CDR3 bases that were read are TGTGCCAGCAGTATGGGGGACAACTCC. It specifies CASSMGDNS. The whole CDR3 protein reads CASSMGDNSDYTF.

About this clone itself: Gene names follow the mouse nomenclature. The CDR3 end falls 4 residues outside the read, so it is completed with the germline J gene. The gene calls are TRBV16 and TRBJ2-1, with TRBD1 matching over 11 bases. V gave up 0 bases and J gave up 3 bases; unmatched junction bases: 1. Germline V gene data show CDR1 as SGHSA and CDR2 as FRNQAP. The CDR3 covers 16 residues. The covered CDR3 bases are TGTGCAAGCAGCTTAGAGGGGACAGGGGGCTATGCT. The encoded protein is CASSLEGTGGYA. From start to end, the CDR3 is CASSLEGTGGYAEQFF.

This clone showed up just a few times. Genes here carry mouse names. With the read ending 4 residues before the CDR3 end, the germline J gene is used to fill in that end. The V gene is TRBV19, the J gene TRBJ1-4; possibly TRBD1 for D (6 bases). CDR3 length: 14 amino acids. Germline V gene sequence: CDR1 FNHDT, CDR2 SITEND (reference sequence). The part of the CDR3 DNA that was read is TGTGCCAGCAGTCCTCAGGGGAGCGGCGAA. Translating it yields CASSPQGSGE. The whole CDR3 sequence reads CASSPQGSGERLFF.

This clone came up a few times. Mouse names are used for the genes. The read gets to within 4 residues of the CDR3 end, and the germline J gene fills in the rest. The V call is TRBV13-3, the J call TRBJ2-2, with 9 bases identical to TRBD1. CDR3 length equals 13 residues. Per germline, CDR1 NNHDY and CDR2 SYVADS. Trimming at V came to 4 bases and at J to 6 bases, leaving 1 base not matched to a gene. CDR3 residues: CASSRDRAGQLYF. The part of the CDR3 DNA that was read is TGTGCCAGCAGTCGGGACAGGGCCGGG.

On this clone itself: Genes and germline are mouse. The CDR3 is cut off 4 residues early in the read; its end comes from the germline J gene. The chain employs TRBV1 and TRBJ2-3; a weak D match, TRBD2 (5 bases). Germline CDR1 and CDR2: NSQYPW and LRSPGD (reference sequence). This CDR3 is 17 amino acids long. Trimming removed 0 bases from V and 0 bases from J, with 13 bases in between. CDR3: CTCSADRGWGSAETLYF. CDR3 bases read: TGCACCTGCAGTGCAGATAGAGGGTGGGGTAGTGCAGAA.

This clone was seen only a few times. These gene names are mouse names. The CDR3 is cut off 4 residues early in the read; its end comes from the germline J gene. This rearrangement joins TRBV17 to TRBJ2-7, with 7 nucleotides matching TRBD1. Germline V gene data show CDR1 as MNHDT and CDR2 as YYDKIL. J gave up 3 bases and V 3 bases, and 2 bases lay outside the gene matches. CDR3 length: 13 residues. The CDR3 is CASSSRDSYEQYF. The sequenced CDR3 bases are TGTGCTAGCAGTAGCCGGGACAGCTAT.

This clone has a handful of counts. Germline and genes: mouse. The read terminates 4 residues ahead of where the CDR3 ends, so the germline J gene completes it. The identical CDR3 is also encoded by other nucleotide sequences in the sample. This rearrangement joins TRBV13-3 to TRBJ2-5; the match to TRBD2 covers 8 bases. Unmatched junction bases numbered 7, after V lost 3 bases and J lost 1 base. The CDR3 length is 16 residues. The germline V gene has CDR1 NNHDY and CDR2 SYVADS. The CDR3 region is CASSGAGGRDQDTQYF. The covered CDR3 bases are TGTGCCAGCAGTGGGGCTGGGGGGAGAGACCAAGAC.

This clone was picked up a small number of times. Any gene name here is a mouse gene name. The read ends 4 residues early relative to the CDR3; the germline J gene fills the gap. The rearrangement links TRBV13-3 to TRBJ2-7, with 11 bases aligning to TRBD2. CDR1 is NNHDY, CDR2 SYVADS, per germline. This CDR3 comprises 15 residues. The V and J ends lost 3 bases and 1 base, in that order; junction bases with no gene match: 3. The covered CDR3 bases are TGTGCCAGCAGTGTCGGACTGGGGGGTTCCTAT. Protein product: CASSVGLGGSY. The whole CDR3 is CASSVGLGGSYEQYF.

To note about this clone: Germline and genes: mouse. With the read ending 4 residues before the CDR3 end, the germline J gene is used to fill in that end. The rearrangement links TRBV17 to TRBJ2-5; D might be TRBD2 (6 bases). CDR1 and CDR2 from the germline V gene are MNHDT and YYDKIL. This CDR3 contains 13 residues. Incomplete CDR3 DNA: TGTGCTAGCAGTCGGGACTCCGAAGAC. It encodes CASSRDSED. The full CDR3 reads CASSRDSEDTQYF.

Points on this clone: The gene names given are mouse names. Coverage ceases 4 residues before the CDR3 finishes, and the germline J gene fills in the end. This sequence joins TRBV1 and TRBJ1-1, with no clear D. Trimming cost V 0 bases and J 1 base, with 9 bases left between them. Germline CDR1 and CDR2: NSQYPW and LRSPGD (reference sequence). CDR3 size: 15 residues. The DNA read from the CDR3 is TGCACCTGCAGTGCAGATATGGATGGGAACACA. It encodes CTCSADMDGNT. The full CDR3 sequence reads CTCSADMDGNTEVFF.

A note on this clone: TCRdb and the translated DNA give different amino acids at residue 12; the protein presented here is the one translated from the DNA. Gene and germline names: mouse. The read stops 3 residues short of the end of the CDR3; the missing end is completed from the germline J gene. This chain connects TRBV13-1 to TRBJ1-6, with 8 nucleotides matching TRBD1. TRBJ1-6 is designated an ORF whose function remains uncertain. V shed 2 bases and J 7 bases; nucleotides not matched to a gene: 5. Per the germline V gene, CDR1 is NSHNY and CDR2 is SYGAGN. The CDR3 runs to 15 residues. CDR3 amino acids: CASSELRGQNSPLYF. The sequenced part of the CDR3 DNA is TGTGCCAGCAGTGAGCTCAGGGGGCAGAATTCGCCC.

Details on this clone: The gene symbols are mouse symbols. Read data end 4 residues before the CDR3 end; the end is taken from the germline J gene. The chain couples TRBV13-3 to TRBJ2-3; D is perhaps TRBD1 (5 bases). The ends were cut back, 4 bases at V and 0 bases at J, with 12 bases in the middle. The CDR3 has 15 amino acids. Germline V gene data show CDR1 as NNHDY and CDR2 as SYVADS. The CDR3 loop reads CASSPSGSSAETLYF. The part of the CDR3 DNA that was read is TGTGCCAGCAGTCCCTCAGGGTCTAGTGCAGAA.

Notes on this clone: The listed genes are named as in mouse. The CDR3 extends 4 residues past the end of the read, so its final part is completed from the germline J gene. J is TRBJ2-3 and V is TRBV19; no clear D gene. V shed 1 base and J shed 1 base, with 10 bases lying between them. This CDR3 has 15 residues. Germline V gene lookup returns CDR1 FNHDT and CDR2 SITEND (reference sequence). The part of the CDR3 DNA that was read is TGTGCCAGCAGTATACGTCTGGAAGGTGCAGAA. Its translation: CASSIRLEGAE. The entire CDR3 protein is CASSIRLEGAETLYF.